One sample yielded the 15 T cell receptor beta chains listed below, sequenced in a study of OX40 agonist ivuxolimab in advanced cancers. Profiled with immunoSEQ multiplex PCR; TCRdb holds only in-frame clones, not every one. The sample gives about 23,000 clones, 80% to 90% of which show up once; roughly 14% is in the top ten. Sample: CD4+ or CD8+ T cells sorted from blood, taken in a trial of the OX40 agonist ivuxolimab. These receptors were taken from an adult with an advanced solid tumor such as melanoma, head and neck, liver or kidney cancer.

The chain joins TRBV27 to TRBJ2-7, with 8 bases fitting TRBD1. Trimming at V came to 6 bases and at J to 1 base, leaving 11 bases not matched to a gene. From germline, CDR1 is MNHEY and CDR2 SMNVEV (reference sequence). The CDR3 is 16 residues long. The CDR3 sequence is CASRLTGVSSSYEQYF. In DNA, the CDR3 is TGTGCCAGCAGACTGACAGGGGTGTCTTCTTCCTACGAGCAGTACTTC.

This rearrangement joins TRBV5-5 to TRBJ1-3, with D possibly being TRBD1 (5 bases). There are 16 residues in the CDR3. Trimming stripped 3 bases from V and 0 bases from J, with 13 bases between. Germline V gene sequence: CDR1 SGHKS, CDR2 YYEKEE (reference sequence). This chain's CDR3 is CASSSYGGLSGNTIYF. The CDR3 DNA follows: TGTGCCAGCAGCTCCTATGGGGGTCTCTCTGGAAACACCATATATTTT.

The V gene is TRBV7-9, the J gene TRBJ2-1; D not resolved. Trimming took 3 bases from V and 2 from J, leaving 8 bases between them. The CDR3 has 14 amino acids. CDR1 and CDR2 from the germline V gene are SEHNR and FQNEAQ (reference sequence). CDR3 bases: TGTGCCAGCAGCTTCTCGGCTGCCTACAATGAGCAGTTCTTC. This sequence encodes CASSFSAAYNEQFF. The full variable domain, rest sourced from reference TRBV7-9 and TRBJ2-1, is DTGVSQNPRHKITKRGQNVTFRCDPISEHNRLYWYRQTLGQGPEFLTYFQNEAQLEKSRLLSDRFSAERPKGSFSTLEIQRTEQGDSAMYLCASSFSAAYNEQFFGPGTRLTVL.

The V and J genes are TRBV11-2 and TRBJ2-4; maybe TRBD1 (6 bases). With 1 base removed from V and 2 bases from J, the gap between germline ends came to 15 bases. There are 17 residues in the CDR3. Germline-derived CDR1 and CDR2 are SGHAT and FQNNGV. This CDR3 is CASSLGGFTGPKNIQYF. The CDR3 DNA reads TGTGCCAGCAGCTTAGGGGGATTCACAGGGCCCAAAAACATTCAGTACTTC.

The chain links TRBV7-9 to TRBJ1-3; D unresolved. CDR3 length: 17 residues. Germline V gene lookup returns CDR1 SEHNR and CDR2 FQNEAQ (reference sequence). The V gene lost 2 bases and the J gene lost 0 bases, with 14 bases spanning the gap. This chain's CDR3 is CASSLSVEEGSGNTIYF. The CDR3 nucleotides read TGTGCCAGCAGCTTAAGTGTTGAGGAGGGCTCTGGAAACACCATATATTTT.

This clone has a handful of counts. This chain joins TRBV10-1 and TRBJ2-7; no clear D gene. The V gene lost 1 base and the J gene lost 8 bases, with 12 bases spanning the gap. This CDR3 contains 13 residues. The germline gives CDR1 WNHNN, CDR2 SYGVQD (reference sequence). This CDR3 reads CASSEWKDGQQYF. The CDR3 region has the DNA TGCGCCAGCAGTGAGTGGAAGGACGGACAGCAGTACTTC.

The chain is built from TRBV6-5 and TRBJ2-7; D possibly matches TRBD1 or TRBD2 (5 bases each). Germline assignment: CDR1 MNHEY and CDR2 SVGAGI. The CDR3 runs 14 residues. V was pared by 2 bases and J by 2 bases, with 10 bases between. This CDR3 is CASSYRGEAYEQYF. CDR3 DNA: TGTGCCAGCAGTTACAGGGGAGAAGCCTACGAGCAGTACTTC.

The chain links TRBV9 to TRBJ2-7; D gene unclear. Germline CDR1 and CDR2: SGDLS and YYNGEE. V lost 0 bases and J lost 3, with 13 bases in between. CDR3 length equals 15 residues. Here the CDR3 reads CASSVGAEGFYEQYF. The CDR3 region has the DNA TGTGCCAGCAGCGTAGGGGCGGAAGGGTTCTACGAGCAGTACTTC. The full variable domain, with the rest looked up from reference TRBV9 and TRBJ2-7, is DSGVTQTPKHLITATGQRVTLRCSPRSGDLSVYWYQQSLDQGLQFLIQYYNGEERAKGNILERFSAQQFPDLHSELNLSSLELGDSALYFCASSVGAEGFYEQYFGPGTRLTVT.

Only a few counts were recorded for this clone. The V and J genes are TRBV7-6 and TRBJ2-3; D gene unclear. This CDR3 is 12 amino acids long. Germline V gene lookup returns CDR1 SGHVS and CDR2 FNYEAQ. V lost 5 bases, J lost 0 bases, and 3 bases lay in between. This chain's CDR3 is CASSMSTDTQYF. The CDR3 DNA reads TGTGCCAGCAGCATGAGCACAGATACGCAGTATTTT.

The genes are TRBV4-3 and TRBJ1-2; D remains ambiguous. Trimming pared 2 bases from V and 6 bases from J, leaving 13 bases between. The CDR3 is 14 amino acids. Germline lookup yields CDR1 LGHNA and CDR2 YSLEER. The DNA of the CDR3 is TGCGCCAGCAGCCAACAGAGAATGAGCGATGGCTACACCTTC. Translation: CASSQQRMSDGYTF.

V gene TRBV13 combines with J gene TRBJ2-7; TRBD1 matches 10 bases. Germline CDR1 PRHDT, CDR2 FYEKMQ (reference sequence). CDR3 length equals 14 residues. With V trimmed by 5 bases and J by 5 bases, 6 bases remained unmatched. CDR3 amino acids: CASSRPGTGDEQYF. The CDR3 DNA reads as TGTGCCAGCAGCCGTCCCGGGACAGGGGACGAGCAGTACTTC.

The rearrangement links TRBV7-8 to TRBJ1-1; no firm D call. The CDR3 has 15 residues. The germline gives CDR1 SGHVS, CDR2 FQNEAQ. Deletions cut 5 bases from V and 0 bases from J, with 13 bases between. This CDR3 reads CASSPIEGMNTEAFF. The CDR3 nucleotides read TGTGCCAGCAGCCCGATCGAGGGCATGAACACTGAAGCTTTCTTT.

The chain carries TRBV7-9 and TRBJ2-7, with 7 nucleotides matching TRBD1. With V trimmed by 8 bases and J by 2 bases, 3 bases remained unmatched. The CDR3 sequence is 12 residues long. Per the germline V gene, CDR1 is SEHNR and CDR2 is FQNEAQ (reference sequence). CDR3 residues: CASAGTAYEQYF. In DNA form, the CDR3 reads TGTGCCAGCGCTGGGACAGCCTACGAGCAGTACTTC.

J is TRBJ2-6 and V is TRBV6-6, with D uncertain. The CDR3 length is 14 residues. Trimming removed 10 bases from V and 0 bases from J, with 10 bases in between. Germline-derived CDR1 and CDR2 are MNHNY and SVGAGI (reference sequence). CDR3 sequence: CATPSNSGANVLTF. As DNA, the CDR3 is TGTGCCACACCCTCAAACTCTGGGGCCAACGTCCTGACTTTC.

The rearrangement links TRBV6-5 to TRBJ2-7, with TRBD2 as a possible D gene (6 bases). Trimming took off 7 bases at V and 2 bases at J, with 12 bases between the two ends. The length of the CDR3 is 13 residues. Germline CDR1 is MNHEY and CDR2 is SVGAGI. For the CDR3, the DNA is TGTGCCAGCAAGCCCGGGGGTCCCTACGAGCAGTACTTC. Encoded protein: CASKPGGPYEQYF.